These T cell receptor beta chains were read from a single sample in a study of CD8 T cells in Susac syndrome. TCRdb re-derived calls from the immunoSEQ multiplex PCR reads in MiXCR, one entry per CDR3 protein. The sample lists about 300,000 distinct CDR3 sequences, about 91% occurring once. The sequenced sample was CD8+ T cells from PBMCs. The receptors shown here come from a human donor with multiple sclerosis. Each CDR3 is given without its conserved first and last residue. The order of the fields is V gene, CDR3 protein.

V gene: TRBV5-5; CDR3 protein: ASSFGQGNIQY
V gene: TRBV7-6; CDR3 protein: ASSPSGAGGELF
V gene: TRBV9; CDR3 protein: ASSVGQNYGYT
V gene: TRBV7-6; CDR3 protein: ASSSAGALQF
V gene: TRBV28; CDR3 protein: ASSPPQNTIY
V gene: TRBV15; CDR3 protein: ATSSATGPSGNTIY
V gene: TRBV10-3; CDR3 protein: AIGGGPLSSGANVLT
V gene: TRBV20-1; CDR3 protein: SAGGDRQIPPEAF
V gene: TRBV7-9; CDR3 protein: ASSQNPNEQF
V gene: TRBV2; CDR3 protein: ASSEVLLGTSGGSEQF
V gene: TRBV29-1; CDR3 protein: SVAPDLNRGPEQF
V gene: TRBV6-1; CDR3 protein: ASSPPGHDPSTDTQY
V gene: TRBV2; CDR3 protein: ASTQGQLGYT
V gene: TRBV12-3/TRBV12-4; CDR3 protein: ASSSLLDAVNYGYT
V gene: TRBV6-1; CDR3 protein: ASRGLAGGPYEQY
V gene: TRBV6-5; CDR3 protein: ASSSEGVQLF
V gene: TRBV6-5; CDR3 protein: VAGGAGTEAF
V gene: TRBV30; CDR3 protein: ASWTGETYEQY
V gene: TRBV6-5; CDR3 protein: ASTDGTSGQETQY
V gene: TRBV23-1; CDR3 protein: ASSHLPTGDYGYT
V gene: TRBV24-1; CDR3 protein: ATSDLPGTGVDREPF
V gene: TRBV7-9; CDR3 protein: ASSYPAMEGAGGYT
V gene: TRBV19; CDR3 protein: ASSIATGRYEQY